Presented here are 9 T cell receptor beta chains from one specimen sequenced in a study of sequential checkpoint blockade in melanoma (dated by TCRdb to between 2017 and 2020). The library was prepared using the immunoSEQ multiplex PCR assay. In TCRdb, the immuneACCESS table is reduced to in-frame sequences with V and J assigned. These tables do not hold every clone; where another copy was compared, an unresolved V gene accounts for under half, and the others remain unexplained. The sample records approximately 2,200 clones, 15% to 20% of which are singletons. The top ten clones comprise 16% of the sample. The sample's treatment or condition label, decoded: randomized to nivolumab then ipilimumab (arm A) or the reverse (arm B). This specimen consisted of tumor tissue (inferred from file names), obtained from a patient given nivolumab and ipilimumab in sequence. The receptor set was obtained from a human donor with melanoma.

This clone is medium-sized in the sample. Written as DNA, the CDR3 is TGTGCCAGCAGTTACTGGACAGACACTGAAGCTTTCTTT. This sequence encodes CASSYWTDTEAFF. This chain uses TRBV6-8 with TRBJ1-1, with a possible D match to TRBD1 (6 bases). This CDR3 spans 13 amino acids. The germline CDR1 and CDR2 sequences are MNHGY and SAAAGT. Trimming took off 1 base at V and 3 bases at J, with 6 bases between the two ends.

CDR3 nucleotide sequence: TGTGCCAGCAGTTACTGGGGACAGGGCTTGGGCGGGGAGCTGTTTTTT. Residues: CASSYWGQGLGGELFF. The genes are TRBV6-8 and TRBJ2-2, with 9 bases aligning to TRBD1. The CDR3 consists of 16 residues. V lost 1 base, J lost 7 bases, and 7 bases stayed unmatched. Germline values: CDR1 MNHGY, CDR2 SAAAGT.

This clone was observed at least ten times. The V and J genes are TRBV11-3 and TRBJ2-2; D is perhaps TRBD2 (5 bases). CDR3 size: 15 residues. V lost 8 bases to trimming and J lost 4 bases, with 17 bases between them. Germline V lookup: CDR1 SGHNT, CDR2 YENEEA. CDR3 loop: CASAPGGLTTGELFF. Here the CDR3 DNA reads TGTGCCAGCGCCCCTGGCGGGCTCACCACCGGGGAGCTGTTTTTT.

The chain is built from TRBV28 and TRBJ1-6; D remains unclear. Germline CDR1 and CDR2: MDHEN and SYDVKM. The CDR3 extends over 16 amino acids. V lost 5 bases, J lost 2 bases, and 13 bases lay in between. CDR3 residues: CASSPLAEAYNSPLHF. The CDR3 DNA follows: TGTGCCAGCAGTCCGCTCGCAGAAGCCTATAATTCACCCCTCCACTTT.

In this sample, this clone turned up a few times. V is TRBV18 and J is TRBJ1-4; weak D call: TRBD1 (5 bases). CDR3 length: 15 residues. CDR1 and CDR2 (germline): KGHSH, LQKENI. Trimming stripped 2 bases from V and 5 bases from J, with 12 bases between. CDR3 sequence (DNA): TGTGCCAGCTCACCAGACAGCAGAAGGAATGAAAAACTGTTTTTT. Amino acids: CASSPDSRRNEKLFF.

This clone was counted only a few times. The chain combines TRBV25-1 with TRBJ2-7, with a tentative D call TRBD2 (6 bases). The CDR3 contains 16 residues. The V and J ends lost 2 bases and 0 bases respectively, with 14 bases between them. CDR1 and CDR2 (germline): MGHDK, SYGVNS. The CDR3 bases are TGTGCCAGCAGTGAAACGGAGGGGACCCGCTCCTACGAGCAGTACTTC. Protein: CASSETEGTRSYEQYF.

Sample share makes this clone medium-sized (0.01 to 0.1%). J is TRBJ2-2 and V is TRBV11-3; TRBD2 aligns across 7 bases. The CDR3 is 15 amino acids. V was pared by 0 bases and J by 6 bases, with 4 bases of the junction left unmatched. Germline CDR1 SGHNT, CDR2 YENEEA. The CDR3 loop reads CASSLEAGVAGELFF. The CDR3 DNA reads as TGTGCCAGCAGCTTAGAGGCGGGGGTTGCCGGGGAGCTGTTTTTT.

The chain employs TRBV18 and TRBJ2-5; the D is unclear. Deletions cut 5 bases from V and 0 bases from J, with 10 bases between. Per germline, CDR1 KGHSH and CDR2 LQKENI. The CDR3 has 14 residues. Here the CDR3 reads CASSMRRHQETQYF. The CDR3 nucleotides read TGTGCCAGCTCAATGAGGAGACACCAAGAGACCCAGTACTTC.

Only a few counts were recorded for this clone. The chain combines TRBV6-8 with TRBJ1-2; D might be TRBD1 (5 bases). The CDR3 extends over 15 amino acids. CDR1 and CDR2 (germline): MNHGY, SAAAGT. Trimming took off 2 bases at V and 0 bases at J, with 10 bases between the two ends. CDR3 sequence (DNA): TGTGCCAGCAGTTACGAGGGGCCTCCTAACTATGGCTACACCTTC. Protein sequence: CASSYEGPPNYGYTF.